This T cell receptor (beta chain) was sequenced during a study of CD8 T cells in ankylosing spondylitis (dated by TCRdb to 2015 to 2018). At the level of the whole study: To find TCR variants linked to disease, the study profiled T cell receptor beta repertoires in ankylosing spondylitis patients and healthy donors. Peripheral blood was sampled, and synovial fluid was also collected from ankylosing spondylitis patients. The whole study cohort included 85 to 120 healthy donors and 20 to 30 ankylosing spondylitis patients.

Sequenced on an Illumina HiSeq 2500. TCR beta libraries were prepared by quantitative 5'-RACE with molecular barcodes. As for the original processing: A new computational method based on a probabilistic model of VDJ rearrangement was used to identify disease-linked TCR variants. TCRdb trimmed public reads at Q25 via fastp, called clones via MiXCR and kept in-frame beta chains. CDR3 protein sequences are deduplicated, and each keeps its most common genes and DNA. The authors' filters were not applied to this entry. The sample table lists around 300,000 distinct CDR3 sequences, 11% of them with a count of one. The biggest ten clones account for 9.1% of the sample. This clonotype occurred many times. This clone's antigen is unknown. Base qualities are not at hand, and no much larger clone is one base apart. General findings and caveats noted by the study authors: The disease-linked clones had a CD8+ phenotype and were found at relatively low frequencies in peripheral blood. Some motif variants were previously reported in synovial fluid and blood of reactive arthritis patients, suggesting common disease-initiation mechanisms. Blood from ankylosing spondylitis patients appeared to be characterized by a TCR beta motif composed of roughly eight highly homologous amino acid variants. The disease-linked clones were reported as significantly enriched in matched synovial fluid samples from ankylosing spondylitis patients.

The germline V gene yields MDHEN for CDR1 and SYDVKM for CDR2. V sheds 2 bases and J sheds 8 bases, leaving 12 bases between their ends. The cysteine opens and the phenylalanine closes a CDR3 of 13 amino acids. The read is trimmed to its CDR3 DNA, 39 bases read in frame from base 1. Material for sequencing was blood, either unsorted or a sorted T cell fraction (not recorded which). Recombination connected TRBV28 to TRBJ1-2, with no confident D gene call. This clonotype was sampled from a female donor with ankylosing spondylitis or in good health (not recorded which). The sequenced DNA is TGTGCCAGCAGTTTAAACCGGGTTGGAGGCTACACCTTC. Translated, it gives CASSLNRVGGYTF.